This T cell receptor beta chain came from a study of beta chain features in type 1 diabetes (dated by TCRdb to the late 2010s). Background for the entire study: No differences in mean age, gender distribution, total cell number or subset yield were found between patients and healthy donors. A total of roughly 100 million sorted cells were examined across all samples, and RNA yield correlated strongly with the number of cells per subset. In the study, TCRB repertoires of sorted circulating CD4+ T cell subsets from recently diagnosed type 1 diabetes patients were compared with those of matched healthy donors. Regulatory and stem cell-like memory subsets were obtained from only 8 patients and roughly 8 healthy donors, while naive and central memory subsets were obtained from all 30 or so donors.

This clone was observed a few times. Its cognate antigen has yet to be identified. Per-base qualities were not stored, and no clone one base away is much larger. All of the isolated RNA was reverse transcribed with the High Capacity cDNA Reverse Transcription Kit, so expressed TCRB transcripts were sequenced. Deep immunoSEQ sequencing was applied to naive, central memory and regulatory T cell samples, giving an average of about 3.8 million total reads per sample. Sorted cells were lysed in RLT buffer, and RNA was extracted using DNase-treated RNeasy Micro or Mini kits according to cell number. To prevent cross-contamination, every cell subset was processed on its own, while patient and healthy donor samples were processed together. Using the immunoSEQ multiplex PCR, TCRB sequences were amplified from cDNA into 87-bp fragments spanning the CDR3 region. Amplicons were sequenced on the Illumina HiSeq platform. On the authors' methods: Synthetic template baselines were used to correct PCR bias computationally, reads within Hamming distance 2 were collapsed together, and singletons that could not be merged were discarded. Reads were aligned to IMGT to assign V, D and J genes, CDR3 length, and insertions or deletions at six rearrangement sites. Within each subset, clonotype counts were normalized to the number of sorted cells before true diversity and Gini coefficients were calculated with the tcR R package. The overlap coefficient, calculated on TCRB nucleotide sequences, was used to quantify repertoire sharing. As a proxy for the pre-selection repertoire, out-of-frame TCRB sequences from naive cells were analyzed. Held by TCRdb, this immuneACCESS table contains in-frame sequences only and omits some clones. Under half of the omission traces to an unresolved V gene where checked; the cause of the rest is unknown. V and J calls and clone size are as listed in that table; D and trimming were resolved from the DNA. Present in this sample are 600,000 to 700,000 clones, around 15% of which were seen just once. The leading ten clones occupy approximately 0.02% of the sample.

General conclusions and limits of the study: HLA sub-analyses involved small numbers of individuals, so any influence of HLA type on TCRB rearrangement remained unresolved. Type 1 diabetes patients showed a moderate but significant shortening of TCRB CDR3 length in all four CD4+ subsets. Shorter templates might have been favored by PCR, but patient and control samples were amplified and corrected together, so both groups would have been affected equally by any skew. At VDJ recombination sites, patients with type 1 diabetes made fewer insertions and deleted more nucleotides, a pattern implying thymic rearrangement abnormalities. Naive, central memory and regulatory TCRB repertoires appeared to be more similar among patients than among healthy donors. Because cDNA was sequenced instead of genomic DNA, activated cells with high expression could be over-represented, although the groups did not differ in activation or CD3 levels.

A single peripheral blood draw of approximately 100 mL on average was collected from each donor into heparinised tubes. A BD FACSAria II and a panel including CD45RO, CCR7, CD25, CD127, CD95 and CD27 were used to sort naive, central memory, regulatory and stem cell-like memory CD4+ T cells. All sorted populations exceeded 95% purity. PBMCs were isolated right away by Lymphoprep density gradient centrifugation and were stained directly, without culture. Samples were stained and sorted in pairs, with one healthy donor and one patient per experiment, so that batch effects were minimized. Its CDR3 holds 15 amino acids, cysteine through phenylalanine. Only the CDR3 DNA is retained, 45 bases long and in frame from the first base. V loses 5 bases of germline sequence and J loses 1 base, and the interval between the two ends is 14 bases. CDR1 and CDR2 are read off the germline V gene as SGHNT and YENEEA.

The chain joins TRBV11-3 to TRBJ2-5, with no confidently assigned D gene. The receptor was isolated from a young man with type 1 diabetes. The sequenced sample was naive CD4+ T cells from blood. The label giving this sample's cell subset or site can be read as: true naive CD4+ T cells. The CDR3 corresponds to CASSRSSAVQETQYF. The nucleotide sequence reads TGTGCCAGCAGCCGGAGTAGTGCGGTCCAAGAGACCCAGTACTTC.